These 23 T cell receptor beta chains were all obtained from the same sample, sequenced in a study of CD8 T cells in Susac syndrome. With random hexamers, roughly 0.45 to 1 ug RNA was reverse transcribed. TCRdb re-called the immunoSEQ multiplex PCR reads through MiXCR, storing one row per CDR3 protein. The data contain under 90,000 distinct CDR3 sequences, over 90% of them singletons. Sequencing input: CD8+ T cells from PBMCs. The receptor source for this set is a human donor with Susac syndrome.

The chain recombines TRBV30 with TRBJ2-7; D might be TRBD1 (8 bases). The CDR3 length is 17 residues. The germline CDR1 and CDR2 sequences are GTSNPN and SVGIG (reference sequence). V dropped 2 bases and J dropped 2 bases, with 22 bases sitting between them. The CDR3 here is CAWSPGQVGTTTYEQYF. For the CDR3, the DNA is TGTGCCTGGAGTCCGGGACAGGTGGGGACTACCACCTACGAGCAGTACTTC.

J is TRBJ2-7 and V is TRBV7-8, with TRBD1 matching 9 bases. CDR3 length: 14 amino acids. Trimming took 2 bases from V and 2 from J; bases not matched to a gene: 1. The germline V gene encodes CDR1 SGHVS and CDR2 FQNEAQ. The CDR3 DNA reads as TGTGCCAGCAGCTTAACAGGGGGCACCTACGAGCAGTACTTC. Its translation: CASSLTGGTYEQYF.

The CDR3 loop reads CASSIGQGDGYTF. The CDR3, as DNA: TGTGCCAGCAGCATCGGACAGGGAGATGGCTACACCTTC. This chain connects TRBV5-6 to TRBJ1-2; 8 nucleotides align to TRBD1. V trimming: 4 bases; J trimming: 6 bases; junction bases outside the gene matches: 5. CDR3 length equals 13 residues. In germline, CDR1 is SGHDT, CDR2 YYEEEE. The full variable domain, in which reference TRBV5-6 and TRBJ1-2 provide the parts outside the CDR3, is DAGVTQSPTHLIKTRGQQVTLRCSPKSGHDTVSWYQQALGQGPQFIFQYYEEEERQRGNFPDRFSGHQFPNYSSELNVNALLLGDSALYLCASSIGQGDGYTFGSGTRLTVV.

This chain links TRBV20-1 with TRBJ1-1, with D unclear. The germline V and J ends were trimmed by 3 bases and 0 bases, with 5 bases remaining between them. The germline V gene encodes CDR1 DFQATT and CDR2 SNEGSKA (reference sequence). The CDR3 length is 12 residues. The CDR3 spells CSARAMNTEAFF. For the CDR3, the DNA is TGCAGTGCTAGGGCAATGAACACTGAAGCTTTCTTT.

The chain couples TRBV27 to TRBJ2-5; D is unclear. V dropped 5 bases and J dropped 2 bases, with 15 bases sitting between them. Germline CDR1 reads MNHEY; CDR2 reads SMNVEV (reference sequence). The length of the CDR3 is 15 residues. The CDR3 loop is CASSPWAYTQETQYF. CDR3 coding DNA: TGTGCCAGCAGTCCATGGGCCTATACACAAGAGACCCAGTACTTC.

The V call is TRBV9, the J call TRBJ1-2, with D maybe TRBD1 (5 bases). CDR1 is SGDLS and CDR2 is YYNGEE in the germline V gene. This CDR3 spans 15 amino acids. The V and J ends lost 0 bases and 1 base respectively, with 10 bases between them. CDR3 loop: CASSVGGGVNYGYTF. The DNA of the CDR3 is TGTGCCAGCAGCGTAGGCGGAGGGGTTAACTATGGCTACACCTTC.

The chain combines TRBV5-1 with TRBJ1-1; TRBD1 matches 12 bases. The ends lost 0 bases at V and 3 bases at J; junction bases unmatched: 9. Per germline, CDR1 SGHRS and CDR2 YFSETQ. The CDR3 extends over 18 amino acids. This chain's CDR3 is CASSLDWDRGRGDTEAFF. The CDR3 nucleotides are TGCGCCAGCAGCTTGGATTGGGACAGGGGGCGCGGAGACACTGAAGCTTTCTTT.

The CDR3 region has the DNA TGTGCCTCCCCCGGGGGGGCATGGGGTGGCTACACCTTC. The encoded protein is CASPGGAWGGYTF. The chain carries TRBV30 and TRBJ1-2; perhaps TRBD1 as D (6 bases). Trimming cost V 7 bases and J 7 bases, with 19 bases left between them. The CDR3 runs 13 residues. Germline CDR1 and CDR2: GTSNPN and SVGIG (reference sequence).

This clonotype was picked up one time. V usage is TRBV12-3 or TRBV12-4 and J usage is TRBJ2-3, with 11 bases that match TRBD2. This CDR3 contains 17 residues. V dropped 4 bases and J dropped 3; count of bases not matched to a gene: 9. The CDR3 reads CASSSGLAGAGTDTQYF. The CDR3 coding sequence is TGTGCCAGCAGTTCCGGACTAGCGGGTGCGGGGACAGATACGCAGTATTTT.

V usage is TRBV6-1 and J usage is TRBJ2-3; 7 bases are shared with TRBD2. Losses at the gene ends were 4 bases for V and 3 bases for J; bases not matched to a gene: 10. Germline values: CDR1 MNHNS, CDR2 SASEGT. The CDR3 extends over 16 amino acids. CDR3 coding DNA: TGTGCCAGCAGTGGCGGGAGTACGGGTTCGACAGATACGCAGTATTTT. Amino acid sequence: CASSGGSTGSTDTQYF.

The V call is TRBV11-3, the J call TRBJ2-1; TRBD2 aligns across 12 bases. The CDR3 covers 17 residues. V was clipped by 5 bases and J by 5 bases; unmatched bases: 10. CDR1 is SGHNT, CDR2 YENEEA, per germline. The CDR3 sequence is CASSDVPLAGGNNEQFF. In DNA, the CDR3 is TGTGCCAGCAGCGACGTTCCACTAGCGGGAGGAAACAATGAGCAGTTCTTC. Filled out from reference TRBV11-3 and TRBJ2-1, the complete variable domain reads EAGVVQSPRYKIIEKKQPVAFWCNPISGHNTLYWYLQNLGQGPELLIRYENEEAVDDSQLPKDRFSAERLKGVDSTLKIQPAELGDSAVYLCASSDVPLAGGNNEQFFGPGTRLTVL.

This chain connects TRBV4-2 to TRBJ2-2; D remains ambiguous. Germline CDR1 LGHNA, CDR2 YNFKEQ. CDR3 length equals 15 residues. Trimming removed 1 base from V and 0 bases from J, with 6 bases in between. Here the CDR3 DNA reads TGTGCCAGCAGCCAAGGAGCCTCGAACACCGGGGAGCTGTTTTTT. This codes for CASSQGASNTGELFF.

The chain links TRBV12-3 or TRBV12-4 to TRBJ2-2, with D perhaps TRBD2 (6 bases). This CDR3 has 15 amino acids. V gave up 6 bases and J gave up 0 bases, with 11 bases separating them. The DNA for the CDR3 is TGTGCCAGCAGCCGAAGCGGGTCGAACACCGGGGAGCTGTTTTTT. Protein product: CASSRSGSNTGELFF.

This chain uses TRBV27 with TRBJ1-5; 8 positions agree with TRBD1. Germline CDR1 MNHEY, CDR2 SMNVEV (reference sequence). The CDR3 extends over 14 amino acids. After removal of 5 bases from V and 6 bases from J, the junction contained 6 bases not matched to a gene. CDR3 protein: CASSQDRGGQPQHF. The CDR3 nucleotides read TGTGCCAGCAGTCAAGACAGGGGAGGTCAGCCCCAGCATTTT.

The CDR3 here is CSVEDRQGNNYGYTF. CDR3 nucleotides: TGCAGCGTTGAAGATAGACAGGGCAATAACTATGGCTACACCTTC. The chain is built from TRBV29-1 and TRBJ1-2, with TRBD1 matching over 7 bases. The CDR3 is 15 residues long. CDR1 and CDR2 from the germline V gene are SQVTM and ANQGSEA. Trimming at V came to 0 bases and at J to 1 base, leaving 5 bases not matched to a gene.

The CDR3 reads CASSVRESNYEQYF. The CDR3 region has the DNA TGCGCCAGCAGTGTGCGGGAGAGCAACTACGAGCAGTACTTC. The V gene is TRBV4-1, the J gene TRBJ2-7, with 7 nucleotides matching TRBD2. Germline loops: CDR1 MGHRA, CDR2 YSYEKL. V lost 6 bases to trimming and J lost 3 bases; unmatched junction nucleotides: 8. The CDR3 consists of 14 residues.

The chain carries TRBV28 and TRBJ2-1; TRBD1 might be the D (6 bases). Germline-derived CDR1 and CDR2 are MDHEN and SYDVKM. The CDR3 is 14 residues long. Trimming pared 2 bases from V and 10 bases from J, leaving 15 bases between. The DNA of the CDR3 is TGTGCCAGCAGTTTACATGGGGGCGATACGGAGCAGTTCTTC. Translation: CASSLHGGDTEQFF.

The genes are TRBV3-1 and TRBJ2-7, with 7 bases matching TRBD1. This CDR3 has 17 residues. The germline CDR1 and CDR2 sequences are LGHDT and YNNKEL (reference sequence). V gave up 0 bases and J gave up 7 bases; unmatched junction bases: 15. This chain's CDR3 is CASSQDYSTGPWEEQYF. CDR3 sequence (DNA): TGTGCCAGCAGCCAAGATTATTCGACAGGGCCCTGGGAGGAGCAGTACTTC.

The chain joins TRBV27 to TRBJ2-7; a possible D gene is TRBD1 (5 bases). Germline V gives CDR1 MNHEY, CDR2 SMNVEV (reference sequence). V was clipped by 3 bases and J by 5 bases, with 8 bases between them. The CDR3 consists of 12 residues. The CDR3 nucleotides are TGTGCCAGCAGTTTTATGGGGCACGAGCAGTACTTC. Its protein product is CASSFMGHEQYF.

In DNA form, the CDR3 reads TGTGCCAGCAGGCAGAAGGGCACAGATACGCAGTATTTT. Translation gives CASRQKGTDTQYF. This chain joins TRBV3-1 and TRBJ2-3; D not resolved. V was cut by 6 bases and J by 1 base, with 8 bases left in between. The CDR3 totals 13 residues. From germline, CDR1 is LGHDT and CDR2 YNNKEL (reference sequence).

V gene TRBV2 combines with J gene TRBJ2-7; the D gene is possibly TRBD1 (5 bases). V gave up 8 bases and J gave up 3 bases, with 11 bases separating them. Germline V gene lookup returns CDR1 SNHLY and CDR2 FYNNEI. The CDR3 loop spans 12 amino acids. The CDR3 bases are TGTGCCAGCGGAGAAGGGGTCTACGAGCAGTACTTC. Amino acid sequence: CASGEGVYEQYF.

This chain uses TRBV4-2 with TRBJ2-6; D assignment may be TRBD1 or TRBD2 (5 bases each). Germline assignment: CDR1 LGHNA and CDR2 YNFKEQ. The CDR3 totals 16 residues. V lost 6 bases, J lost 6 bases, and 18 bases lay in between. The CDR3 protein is CASRGPEGLSANVLTF. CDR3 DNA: TGTGCCAGCAGGGGACCTGAAGGTCTTTCGGCCAACGTCCTGACTTTC.

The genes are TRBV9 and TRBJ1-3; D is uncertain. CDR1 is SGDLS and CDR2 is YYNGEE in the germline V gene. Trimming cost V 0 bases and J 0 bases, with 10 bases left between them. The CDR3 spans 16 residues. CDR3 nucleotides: TGTGCCAGCAGCGTAGCCGGTACCTTCTCTGGAAACACCATATATTTT. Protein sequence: CASSVAGTFSGNTIYF. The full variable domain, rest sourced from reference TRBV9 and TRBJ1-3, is DSGVTQTPKHLITATGQRVTLRCSPRSGDLSVYWYQQSLDQGLQFLIQYYNGEERAKGNILERFSAQQFPDLHSELNLSSLELGDSALYFCASSVAGTFSGNTIYFGEGSWLTVV.